The 24 T cell receptor beta chains reported below all come from one sample, sequenced in a study of blood T cell repertoires in COVID-19. Sequencing was performed with immunoSEQ multiplex PCR; in TCRdb, only in-frame clones are kept and a portion is missing. The data show some 460,000 clones, roughly 85% seen once. What was sequenced was PBMCs or T cells enriched from blood (not recorded which). Receptors were obtained from a young woman with acute COVID-19.

The chain couples TRBV4-3 to TRBJ2-7; 8 bases map to TRBD1. The CDR3 sequence is 16 residues long. V was clipped by 2 bases and J by 3 bases; unmatched bases: 9. Germline CDR1 LGHNA, CDR2 YSLEER. CDR3 protein: CASSQYPDREIYEQYF. CDR3 coding DNA: TGCGCCAGCAGCCAATACCCGGACAGGGAGATCTACGAGCAGTACTTC.

CDR3 coding DNA: TGTGCCAGCAGTCGAGGGGGTATCCCTGAAGCTTTCTTT. This codes for CASSRGGIPEAFF. The chain uses TRBV12-3 or TRBV12-4 and TRBJ1-1; weak D call: TRBD1 (6 bases). V was shortened by 5 bases and J by 6 bases, with 13 bases between the two germline ends. The CDR3 contains 13 residues.

The genes are TRBV19 and TRBJ1-2; 8 bases line up with TRBD1. CDR1 is LNHDA and CDR2 is SQIVND in the germline V gene (reference sequence). The CDR3 length is 13 residues. Trimming cost V 3 bases and J 8 bases; bases outside gene matches: 5. CDR3 protein: CASSIQGQGGYTF. CDR3 sequence (DNA): TGTGCCAGTAGTATCCAAGGACAGGGAGGCTACACCTTC.

The CDR3, as DNA: TGTGCCAGCAGGGGGGTGGAGGGGCAGTACTTC. Protein: CASRGVEGQYF. This chain uses TRBV2 with TRBJ2-7, with D possibly TRBD2 on 6 matching bases. The germline V and J ends were trimmed by 6 bases and 9 bases, with 12 bases remaining between them. This CDR3 is built from 11 residues. Germline V gene lookup returns CDR1 SNHLY and CDR2 FYNNEI.

As for this clone: A much larger clone is a single base away; this may be a read error. The CDR3 region has the DNA TGTGCCAGCAGTGACGGACAGGGAAACTATGGCTACACCTTC. Its translation: CASSDGQGNYGYTF. The chain employs TRBV2 and TRBJ1-2; 8 nucleotides align to TRBD1. The CDR3 has 14 amino acids. The ends lost 3 bases at V and 2 bases at J; junction bases unmatched: 2. Germline CDR1 SNHLY, CDR2 FYNNEI.

The J gene is TRBJ2-7, the V gene TRBV4-1, with a tentative D call TRBD2 (5 bases). Germline-derived CDR1 and CDR2 are MGHRA and YSYEKL. The CDR3 is 14 amino acids. The germline V and J ends were trimmed by 0 bases and 7 bases, with 13 bases remaining between them. The CDR3 loop is CASSQDMLAREQYF. In DNA, the CDR3 is TGCGCCAGCAGCCAAGATATGCTAGCCCGAGAGCAGTACTTC.

V and J are TRBV6-1 and TRBJ2-3, with D unclear. CDR1 and CDR2 from the germline V gene are MNHNS and SASEGT. The ends were cut back, 6 bases at V and 0 bases at J, with 16 bases in the middle. The CDR3 length is 16 residues. The CDR3 sequence is CASRESSRISTDTQYF. In DNA, the CDR3 is TGTGCCAGCAGGGAATCCTCGCGGATTAGCACAGATACGCAGTATTTT.

This clone was counted once. The chain carries TRBV4-1 and TRBJ1-1; D is uncertain. Germline V gene sequence: CDR1 MGHRA, CDR2 YSYEKL. Deletions cut 2 bases from V and 5 bases from J, with 15 bases between. The CDR3 consists of 15 residues. As DNA, the CDR3 is TGCGCCAGCAGCCAAAGAGAGTGGTCGAGGACTGAAGCTTTCTTT. Its protein is CASSQREWSRTEAFF.

The V call is TRBV9, the J call TRBJ2-1, with TRBD2 matching 11 bases. Germline trimming cut 2 bases from V and 4 bases from J; bases unmatched to any gene: 2. The CDR3 sequence is 15 residues long. The germline V gene has CDR1 SGDLS and CDR2 YYNGEE. CDR3 coding DNA: TGTGCCAGCAGCGTTACTAGCGGGAGTTACAATGAGCAGTTCTTC. Translation: CASSVTSGSYNEQFF.

This clone has just one count. The chain joins TRBV6-5 to TRBJ1-6; D possibly corresponds to TRBD1 (6 bases). V was shortened by 5 bases and J by 7 bases, with 12 bases between the two germline ends. Germline assignment: CDR1 MNHEY and CDR2 SVGAGI. The CDR3 length is 14 residues. The CDR3 nucleotides are TGTGCCAGCAGTCAACGACAGGACAATTCACCCCTCCACTTT. Translated: CASSQRQDNSPLHF.

This CDR3 is CASSQDNLNYGYTF. As DNA, the CDR3 is TGTGCCAGCAGCCAAGACAACCTTAACTATGGCTACACCTTC. The chain joins TRBV16 to TRBJ1-2; no firm D call. The germline V gene encodes CDR1 KGHSY and CDR2 FQNENV. CDR3 length: 14 amino acids. Trimming left V 2 bases short and J 1 base short, with 8 bases between.

The V gene is TRBV5-8, the J gene TRBJ2-7, with 8 bases fitting TRBD1. The trim removed 5 bases at V and 5 bases at J, leaving 3 bases unmatched. The germline V gene has CDR1 SGHTS and CDR2 YDEGEE. There are 12 residues in the CDR3. The CDR3, as DNA: TGTGCCAGCAGGTCGGACAGGGACGAGCAGTACTTC. Its translation: CASRSDRDEQYF.

The V and J genes are TRBV20-1 and TRBJ1-1; D call uncertain. The V and J ends lost 6 bases and 11 bases respectively, with 13 bases between them. Germline V gene data show CDR1 as DFQATT and CDR2 as SNEGSKA (reference sequence). CDR3 length: 10 amino acids. The CDR3 nucleotides are TGCAGTGCAACTGTCCTTCCGGCTTTCTTT. It codes for CSATVLPAFF.

This clone was counted a single time. This chain connects TRBV3-1 (or the pseudogene TRBV3-2) to TRBJ1-6; D remains unclear. Germline-derived CDR1 and CDR2 are LGHDT and YNNKEL (reference sequence). V dropped 0 bases and J dropped 7 bases, with 16 bases sitting between them. The CDR3 runs to 17 residues. CDR3: CASSQDLPPRRNSPLHF. In DNA, the CDR3 is TGTGCCAGCAGCCAAGATCTGCCACCCCGGAGGAATTCACCCCTCCACTTT.

The gene calls are TRBV6-4 and TRBJ1-3; D remains unclear. The CDR3 has 14 residues. V was clipped by 3 bases and J by 4 bases, with 10 bases between them. Germline CDR1 MRHNA, CDR2 SNTAGT. CDR3 nucleotides: TGTGCCAGCAGTGATGGAGGGCGGGGAAACACCATATATTTT. It translates to CASSDGGRGNTIYF.

CDR3 in amino acids: CASSLTSGGSYNEQFF. The CDR3 nucleotides read TGTGCCAGCAGCTTGACTAGCGGAGGCTCCTACAATGAGCAGTTCTTC. The V call is TRBV7-2, the J call TRBJ2-1, with 9 positions matching TRBD2. The CDR3 loop spans 16 amino acids. V was clipped by 3 bases and J by 0 bases; unmatched bases: 3. Germline loops: CDR1 SGHTA, CDR2 FQGNSA.

V gene TRBV9 combines with J gene TRBJ1-1; D uncertain. The CDR3 sequence is 15 residues long. Deletions cut 0 bases from V and 0 bases from J, with 9 bases between. Germline lookup yields CDR1 SGDLS and CDR2 YYNGEE. The CDR3 loop reads CASSVVRELNTEAFF. CDR3 DNA: TGTGCCAGCAGCGTAGTAAGGGAGTTGAACACTGAAGCTTTCTTT.

The chain is built from TRBV4-3 and TRBJ2-2, with 8 bases identical to TRBD1. CDR1 and CDR2 (germline): LGHNA, YSLEER. The CDR3 is 17 residues long. V shed 4 bases and J 2 bases; nucleotides not matched to a gene: 9. CDR3 sequence (DNA): TGCGCCAGCAGCCCGGTTACTGGACAGGGAAACACCGGGGAGCTGTTTTTT. Protein product: CASSPVTGQGNTGELFF.

The CDR3 nucleotides read TGCGCCAGCAGCCAACAACTAGCGGGAGAGACCCAGTACTTC. Translated, it gives CASSQQLAGETQYF. The chain carries TRBV4-1 and TRBJ2-5, with 9 bases fitting TRBD2. Germline V lookup: CDR1 MGHRA, CDR2 YSYEKL. Losses at the gene ends were 2 bases for V and 4 bases for J; bases not matched to a gene: 2. The CDR3 is made up of 14 amino acids.

CDR3 DNA sequence: TGTGCCAGCAGTTTAGTTACGTTAGCGAATGAGCAGTTCTTC. This translates into CASSLVTLANEQFF. The chain joins TRBV28 to TRBJ2-1; TRBD2 might be the D (5 bases). Germline V lookup: CDR1 MDHEN, CDR2 SYDVKM. The CDR3 has 14 amino acids. V lost 2 bases and J lost 7, with 12 bases in between.

This chain links TRBV7-2 with TRBJ1-5; 9 nucleotides agree with TRBD1. Germline CDR1 is SGHTA and CDR2 is FQGNSA. The CDR3 has 16 amino acids. Trimming at V came to 3 bases and at J to 4 bases, leaving 7 bases not matched to a gene. Written as DNA, the CDR3 is TGTGCCAGCAGCTTCTCGACAGGGGGTGGGAATCAGCCCCAGCATTTT. It codes for CASSFSTGGGNQPQHF.

The rearrangement uses TRBV5-5 and TRBJ2-7; no firm D call. Germline CDR1 reads SGHKS; CDR2 reads YYEKEE (reference sequence). The CDR3 is 15 residues long. The V end lost 4 bases, the J end lost 1 base, and 15 bases lay between the germline ends. As DNA, the CDR3 is TGTGCCAGCAGCCCGACTGCATTGCTATCCTACGAGCAGTACTTC. This codes for CASSPTALLSYEQYF.

Points on this clone: This specimen includes other DNA sequences encoding the same CDR3. The chain couples TRBV5-6 to TRBJ1-4; weak D call: TRBD1 (6 bases). CDR3 length: 14 amino acids. V dropped 0 bases and J dropped 8 bases, with 11 bases sitting between them. Per the germline V gene, CDR1 is SGHDT and CDR2 is YYEEEE. In nucleotides, the CDR3 is TGTGCCAGCAGCTTGGCAGGGGTGGGCGAAAAACTGTTTTTT. Translation gives CASSLAGVGEKLFF.

This CDR3 is CASSVLWEVGVTEAFF. The CDR3 coding sequence is TGTGCCAGCAGCGTACTTTGGGAGGTTGGGGTTACTGAAGCTTTCTTT. The chain has TRBV9 and TRBJ1-1, with D uncertain. From germline, CDR1 is SGDLS and CDR2 YYNGEE. V was trimmed by 1 base and J by 5 bases, leaving 18 bases between them. The CDR3 length is 16 residues. Supplemented by reference TRBV9 and TRBJ1-1, the full variable domain reads DSGVTQTPKHLITATGQRVTLRCSPRSGDLSVYWYQQSLDQGLQFLIQYYNGEERAKGNILERFSAQQFPDLHSELNLSSLELGDSALYFCASSVLWEVGVTEAFFGQGTRLTVV.